The 8 T cell receptor beta chains reported below all come from one sample, sequenced in a study of shared clonotypes between healthy human individuals. TCRdb's copy holds only in-frame clones and misses some; the assay was immunoSEQ multiplex PCR. The sample includes 850,000 to 1,200,000 clones, roughly 80% of them seen just once. Sequencing used memory CD4+ T cells sorted from blood. Specified subset: CD45RA-negative fraction. The origin of the receptors is a man aged 18 to 29 in good health.

Worth noting for this clone: Other DNA sequences in this sample translate to the same CDR3. The rearrangement links TRBV9 to TRBJ2-7; 8 bases agree with TRBD2. Germline loops: CDR1 SGDLS, CDR2 YYNGEE. The length of the CDR3 is 15 residues. V shed 1 base and J 4 bases; nucleotides not matched to a gene: 7. The CDR3 bases are TGTGCCAGCAGCGTATCGGCTAGCGGGTCTTACGAGCAGTACTTC. Its protein product is CASSVSASGSYEQYF. The variable domain in full, with the rest retrieved from reference TRBV9 and TRBJ2-7, is DSGVTQTPKHLITATGQRVTLRCSPRSGDLSVYWYQQSLDQGLQFLIQYYNGEERAKGNILERFSAQQFPDLHSELNLSSLELGDSALYFCASSVSASGSYEQYFGPGTRLTVT.

This sequence joins TRBV6-1 and TRBJ1-1, with a possible D match to TRBD1 (5 bases). The germline CDR1 and CDR2 sequences are MNHNS and SASEGT. The CDR3 covers 15 residues. The V end was cut by 0 bases, the J end by 3 bases, with 11 bases between. This chain's CDR3 is CASSEAKGRDTEAFF. As DNA, the CDR3 is TGTGCCAGCAGTGAAGCGAAGGGGAGGGACACTGAAGCTTTCTTT.

The chain carries TRBV5-6 and TRBJ2-5, with 7 bases lining up with TRBD1. The V and J ends lost 1 base and 2 bases, in that order; junction bases with no gene match: 2. Per germline, CDR1 SGHDT and CDR2 YYEEEE. This CDR3 region has 14 residues. This CDR3 is CASSLTGEQETQYF. The CDR3 coding sequence is TGTGCCAGCAGCTTGACAGGGGAGCAAGAGACCCAGTACTTC.

This clone occurred a few times. The rearrangement uses TRBV7-9 and TRBJ2-5; unclear D gene. CDR3 length: 14 amino acids. The germline gives CDR1 SEHNR, CDR2 FQNEAQ (reference sequence). Trimming left V 4 bases short and J 7 bases short, with 16 bases between. The CDR3 region has the DNA TGTGCCAGCAGCTCCCGGCCTGAGTTTGGGACCCAGTACTTC. It is translated as CASSSRPEFGTQYF.

This clone was picked up a small number of times. The V call is TRBV11-2, the J call TRBJ1-1; no clear D. Germline-derived CDR1 and CDR2 are SGHAT and FQNNGV. The CDR3 is 14 residues long. Deletions cut 1 base from V and 11 bases from J, with 17 bases between. CDR3 sequence (DNA): TGTGCCAGCAGCTTAGGGGTCACAGCCCTTGATGCTTTCTTT. Its translation: CASSLGVTALDAFF.

The chain employs TRBV5-1 and TRBJ1-6; 8 nucleotides agree with TRBD1. V lost 5 bases to trimming and J lost 7 bases; unmatched junction nucleotides: 11. This CDR3 is 16 amino acids long. Germline loops: CDR1 SGHRS, CDR2 YFSETQ. Here the CDR3 DNA reads TGCGCCAGCAGGATCGGACAGGGCCTTGGGAATTCACCCCTCCACTTT. It translates to CASRIGQGLGNSPLHF.

V gene TRBV6-1 combines with J gene TRBJ1-1; 7 positions agree with TRBD1. V was pared by 0 bases and J by 5 bases, with 9 bases of the junction left unmatched. The CDR3 consists of 16 residues. Germline loops: CDR1 MNHNS, CDR2 SASEGT. CDR3 bases: TGTGCCAGCAGTGAAGCGCAAACAGGGGAAAGAACTGAAGCTTTCTTT. Encoded protein: CASSEAQTGERTEAFF.

The chain recombines TRBV19 with TRBJ2-3; D is undetermined. There are 13 residues in the CDR3. From germline, CDR1 is LNHDA and CDR2 SQIVND (reference sequence). Trimming stripped 8 bases from V and 1 base from J, with 10 bases between. The CDR3 region has the DNA TGTGCCAGTTCCCCAGGAGGCACAGATACGCAGTATTTT. Translated: CASSPGGTDTQYF. Looking up the rest from reference TRBV19 and TRBJ2-3 gives the full variable domain: DGGITQSPKYLFRKEGQNVTLSCEQNLNHDAMYWYRQDPGQGLRLIYYSQIVNDFQKGDIAEGYSVSREKKESFPLTVTSAQKNPTAFYLCASSPGGTDTQYFGPGTRLTVL.